This entry lists 24 T cell receptor beta chains sequenced from one sample in a study of shared clonotypes between healthy human individuals. Profiled with immunoSEQ multiplex PCR; TCRdb holds only in-frame clones, not every one. Of about 1 million clones in the sample, roughly 80% were seen once. Sequenced material: memory CD4+ T cells sorted from blood. Sample subset: CD45RA-negative fraction. These receptors all come from a man aged 18 to 35 in good health.

The CDR3 nucleotides read TGTGCCAGCTCACCAAGGGGACAGTTGAACACTGAAGCTTTCTTT. This gives the protein CASSPRGQLNTEAFF. This chain uses TRBV18 with TRBJ1-1; TRBD1 matches at 7 bases. This CDR3 is built from 15 residues. Per the germline V gene, CDR1 is KGHSH and CDR2 is LQKENI. Trimming took 2 bases from V and 0 from J; bases not matched to a gene: 3.

This clone was recorded a few times. The chain employs TRBV25-1 and TRBJ1-3; 7 bases align to TRBD1. Per germline, CDR1 MGHDK and CDR2 SYGVNS. The V gene end was trimmed by 9 bases and the J gene end by 4 bases; junction bases not matched to a gene: 6. The CDR3 is 13 amino acids. The CDR3 region has the DNA TGTGCCAGGGGGCAGGACAGGGGAAACACCATATATTTT. Residues: CARGQDRGNTIYF. The variable domain in full, completed from reference TRBV25-1 and TRBJ1-3, reads EADIYQTPRYLVIGTGKKITLECSQTMGHDKMYWYQQDPGMELHLIHYSYGVNSTEKGDLSSESTVSRIRTEHFPLTLESARPSHTSQYLCARGQDRGNTIYFGEGSWLTVV.

The chain has TRBV30 and TRBJ1-2; D uncertain. This CDR3 is 13 amino acids long. Per the germline V gene, CDR1 is GTSNPN and CDR2 is SVGIG (reference sequence). Trimming left V 3 bases short and J 6 bases short, with 14 bases between. CDR3 coding DNA: TGTGCCTGGAGCGACGGGCCCGCCAATGGCTACACCTTC. It codes for CAWSDGPANGYTF.

To note about this clone: The sample has other DNA sequences that encode this CDR3 too. The chain carries TRBV5-1 and TRBJ1-1; D uncertain. V lost 6 bases, J lost 1 base, and 4 bases lay in between. CDR3 length: 11 residues. CDR1 is SGHRS and CDR2 is YFSETQ in the germline V gene. In DNA form, the CDR3 reads TGCGCCAGCACAGGGAACACTGAAGCTTTCTTT. It specifies CASTGNTEAFF.

This clone was counted a few times. The chain employs TRBV10-3 and TRBJ1-6; maybe TRBD1 (6 bases). Germline V CDR1 and CDR2: ENHRY, SYGVKD. V was cut by 4 bases and J by 7 bases, with 11 bases left in between. This CDR3 spans 14 amino acids. The CDR3 is CAISGRGGNSPLHF. In DNA, the CDR3 is TGTGCCATCAGTGGCAGGGGTGGGAATTCACCCCTCCACTTT.

Of note for this clone: An end of the junction differs from the germline gene, which may be a read error. The chain carries TRBV5-1 and TRBJ2-6; 8 nucleotides agree with TRBD1. The CDR3 is 16 amino acids. Germline V CDR1 and CDR2: SGHRS, YFSETQ. Here the CDR3 DNA reads TGCGCCAGCAGCCCGGGACAGGAAGCTGGGGCCAACGTCCTGGCTTTC. This translates into CASSPGQEAGANVLAF.

The chain is built from TRBV2 and TRBJ2-3, with 12 bases lining up with TRBD2. CDR1 is SNHLY and CDR2 is FYNNEI in the germline V gene. J gave up 3 bases and V 8 bases, and 3 bases lay outside the gene matches. This CDR3 contains 14 residues. The CDR3 protein is CASGLAGQTDTQYF. The CDR3 DNA is TGTGCCAGCGGACTAGCGGGGCAAACAGATACGCAGTATTTT.

This sequence joins TRBV27 and TRBJ1-1, with D maybe TRBD1 (5 bases). Looked up from germline, CDR1 is MNHEY and CDR2 is SMNVEV (reference sequence). This CDR3 spans 15 amino acids. Trimming cost V 0 bases and J 4 bases, with 12 bases left between them. CDR3 nucleotides: TGTGCCAGCAGTTTATCCGGGGGAATGGCCACTGAAGCTTTCTTT. Protein: CASSLSGGMATEAFF.

The V gene is TRBV9, the J gene TRBJ2-5, with no clear D. Trimming removed 0 bases from V and 6 bases from J, with 15 bases in between. CDR3 length: 15 amino acids. Germline V lookup: CDR1 SGDLS, CDR2 YYNGEE. The CDR3 nucleotides read TGTGCCAGCAGCGTAGATTCTGAGGAGAGTAAGACCCAGTACTTC. Translation: CASSVDSEESKTQYF.

This clone came up many times. This chain uses TRBV5-1 with TRBJ1-3; 10 bases match TRBD1. Germline-derived CDR1 and CDR2 are SGHRS and YFSETQ. V lost 4 bases, J lost 0 bases, and 7 bases stayed unmatched. The CDR3 has 17 residues. CDR3 bases: TGCGCCAGCAGCCCCGGGACAGGGGTGACCTCTGGAAACACCATATATTTT. Amino acid sequence: CASSPGTGVTSGNTIYF.

This chain connects TRBV5-1 to TRBJ2-2; the match to TRBD2 covers 11 bases. The CDR3 spans 17 residues. Trimming took 0 bases from V and 5 from J; bases not matched to a gene: 6. Germline-derived CDR1 and CDR2 are SGHRS and YFSETQ. For the CDR3, the DNA is TGCGCCAGCAGCTTGGCACCACTAGCGGGGGCTACCGGGGAGCTGTTTTTT. Residues: CASSLAPLAGATGELFF. Filled out from reference TRBV5-1 and TRBJ2-2, the complete variable domain reads KAGVTQTPRYLIKTRGQQVTLSCSPISGHRSVSWYQQTPGQGLQFLFEYFSETQRNKGNFPGRFSGRQFSNSRSEMNVSTLELGDSALYLCASSLAPLAGATGELFFGEGSRLTVL.

The DNA for the CDR3 is TGCGCCAGCAGTGACAGAGGGTACGAGCAGTACTTC. As protein: CASSDRGYEQYF. This chain connects TRBV10-2 to TRBJ2-7; D perhaps matches TRBD2 (5 bases). V gave up 3 bases and J gave up 4 bases, with 7 bases separating them. The CDR3 sequence is 12 residues long. Germline assignment: CDR1 WSHSY and CDR2 SAAADI.

This clone came up once. This chain connects TRBV5-4 to TRBJ2-1; 7 bases agree with TRBD2. Germline V gives CDR1 SGHNT, CDR2 YYREEE (reference sequence). This CDR3 is built from 15 residues. V trimming: 4 bases; J trimming: 7 bases; junction bases outside the gene matches: 11. This chain's CDR3 is CASSPGGPTKNEQFF. The DNA of the CDR3 is TGTGCCAGCAGCCCGGGAGGACCAACCAAGAATGAGCAGTTCTTC. Filled out from reference TRBV5-4 and TRBJ2-1, the complete variable domain reads ETGVTQSPTHLIKTRGQQVTLRCSSQSGHNTVSWYQQALGQGPQFIFQYYREEENGRGNFPPRFSGLQFPNYSSELNVNALELDDSALYLCASSPGGPTKNEQFFGPGTRLTVL.

V and J are TRBV7-9 and TRBJ1-5, with D perhaps TRBD1 (5 bases). CDR1 and CDR2 (germline): SEHNR, FQNEAQ (reference sequence). There are 13 residues in the CDR3. Trimming removed 5 bases from V and 5 bases from J, with 10 bases in between. DNA of the CDR3: TGTGCCAGCAGCAGGTCGGGGGATCAGCCCCAGCATTTT. This sequence encodes CASSRSGDQPQHF.

V usage is TRBV5-1 and J usage is TRBJ2-1; TRBD2 is a possible D gene (6 bases). Germline V gene data show CDR1 as SGHRS and CDR2 as YFSETQ. The V and J ends lost 0 bases and 5 bases respectively, with 12 bases between them. The CDR3 length is 15 residues. DNA for the CDR3: TGCGCCAGCAGCTTGGGCCCGGGACTTAACAATGAGCAGTTCTTC. It yields the protein CASSLGPGLNNEQFF.

The gene calls are TRBV28 and TRBJ1-5, with D possibly TRBD1 on 6 matching bases. V was cut by 5 bases and J by 0 bases, with 17 bases left in between. This CDR3 has 17 amino acids. Germline-derived CDR1 and CDR2 are MDHEN and SYDVKM. The CDR3 DNA is TGTGCCAGCAGTGCCCAGGGGAGGGGGTATAGCAATCAGCCCCAGCATTTT. This translates into CASSAQGRGYSNQPQHF.

A few counts support this clone. The chain joins TRBV6-5 to TRBJ1-4, with 8 bases lining up with TRBD1. The CDR3 covers 14 residues. Germline CDR1 reads MNHEY; CDR2 reads SVGAGI. The J segment lost 8 bases and the V segment lost 6 bases, leaving 8 bases of the junction unmatched. This CDR3 is CASSWGQEHEKLFF. The CDR3 DNA is TGTGCCAGCAGCTGGGGACAGGAGCACGAAAAACTGTTTTTT.

The V and J genes are TRBV11-2 and TRBJ2-3; a weak D match, TRBD2 (6 bases). V was cut by 0 bases and J by 5 bases, with 15 bases left in between. The CDR3 has 16 amino acids. Looked up from germline, CDR1 is SGHAT and CDR2 is FQNNGV. The CDR3: CASSLEGGPRGDTQYF. The CDR3 nucleotides are TGTGCCAGCAGCTTAGAGGGGGGACCTCGGGGAGATACGCAGTATTTT.

This clone came up a few times. The rearrangement links TRBV4-3 to TRBJ1-1, with 11 bases aligning to TRBD1. There are 15 residues in the CDR3. CDR1 and CDR2 (germline): LGHNA, YSLEER. V dropped 4 bases and J dropped 5; count of bases not matched to a gene: 6. The DNA of the CDR3 is TGCGCCAGCAGCCGGGCCTGGGACAGGGGGACTGAAGCTTTCTTT. It is translated as CASSRAWDRGTEAFF.

This clone came up many times. This rearrangement joins TRBV4-3 to TRBJ2-5, with TRBD2 matching 8 bases. V was pared by 0 bases and J by 7 bases, with 10 bases of the junction left unmatched. The germline gives CDR1 LGHNA, CDR2 YSLEER. This CDR3 has 16 residues. The CDR3 protein is CASSQDRGLGGVTQYF. CDR3 sequence (DNA): TGCGCCAGCAGCCAAGATCGGGGACTAGGGGGGGTGACCCAGTACTTC.

The rearrangement joins TRBV5-4 to TRBJ2-7, with 10 bases identical to TRBD1. Germline-derived CDR1 and CDR2 are SGHNT and YYREEE (reference sequence). This CDR3 has 14 amino acids. J was trimmed by 3 bases and V by 5 bases; bases with no gene match: 5. The DNA of the CDR3 is TGTGCCAGCAGGCTCGACAGGGGGCTCTACGAGCAGTACTTC. The encoded protein is CASRLDRGLYEQYF.

V and J are TRBV6-4 and TRBJ2-3; D not resolved. The CDR3 consists of 9 residues. Germline CDR1 reads MRHNA; CDR2 reads SNTAGT. V lost 11 bases and J 7 bases, leaving 7 bases between the germline ends. The CDR3 sequence is CADGYTQYF. The CDR3 DNA sequence: TGTGCCGACGGGTATACGCAGTATTTT.

The chain links TRBV19 to TRBJ2-6; tentatively, D is TRBD1 or TRBD2 (6 bases each). CDR1 and CDR2 from the germline V gene are LNHDA and SQIVND (reference sequence). Between the trimmed V and J ends, which lost 7 bases and 0 bases, there was a span of 13 bases. The CDR3 is made up of 16 amino acids. CDR3 nucleotides: TGTGCCAGTATTAGGAGGGGGAGCTCTGGGGCCAACGTCCTGACTTTC. Its protein is CASIRRGSSGANVLTF.

The chain combines TRBV7-2 with TRBJ1-1; no definite D call. The CDR3 covers 14 residues. With 4 bases removed from V and 8 bases from J, the gap between germline ends came to 17 bases. The germline CDR1 and CDR2 sequences are SGHTA and FQGNSA. CDR3 amino acids: CASSSLSGRLEAFF. In DNA, the CDR3 is TGTGCCAGCAGCTCCCTCTCCGGGCGCCTCGAAGCTTTCTTT.